These 10 T cell receptor beta chains originate from one sample sequenced in a study of technical replicates of blood from a few donors. The method was immunoSEQ multiplex PCR; TCRdb's version includes in-frame clones alone and lacks a portion of them. The sample includes 85,000 to 95,000 clones, about 95% of them seen just once. Input material: T cells isolated from PBMCs. These receptor sequences come from a human donor in good health.

The V gene is TRBV30, the J gene TRBJ1-3; 9 positions agree with TRBD1. After removal of 7 bases from V and 0 bases from J, the junction contained 13 bases not matched to a gene. CDR1 and CDR2 (germline): GTSNPN, SVGIG (reference sequence). The CDR3 consists of 17 residues. As DNA, the CDR3 is TGTGCCTATTCGACAGGGGGATATAGGAACTCTGGAAACACCATATATTTT. It translates to CAYSTGGYRNSGNTIYF.

This clone was seen more than once but under ten times. The genes are TRBV4-2 and TRBJ2-1; D ambiguous. CDR3 size: 13 residues. Germline V CDR1 and CDR2: LGHNA, YNFKEQ. The V and J ends lost 1 base and 5 bases respectively, with 6 bases between them. The chain's CDR3 is CASSQGPNNEQFF. The DNA of the CDR3 is TGTGCCAGCAGCCAAGGGCCCAACAATGAGCAGTTCTTC.

J is TRBJ2-7 and V is TRBV18; a possible D gene is TRBD2 (5 bases). Germline assignment: CDR1 KGHSH and CDR2 LQKENI. The CDR3 contains 13 residues. V was clipped by 3 bases and J by 2 bases, with 8 bases between them. The CDR3 protein is CASSPSGAYEQYF. DNA for the CDR3: TGTGCCAGCTCACCCTCCGGGGCCTACGAGCAGTACTTC.

V gene TRBV28 combines with J gene TRBJ2-3; TRBD1 matches 9 bases. CDR1 is MDHEN, CDR2 SYDVKM, per germline. V lost 7 bases, J lost 4 bases, and 6 bases stayed unmatched. This CDR3 has 14 amino acids. CDR3 coding DNA: TGTGCCAGCAAGGCACAGGGGGCGCCAGATACGCAGTATTTT. This translates into CASKAQGAPDTQYF.

The CDR3 region is CASSLRFIETSGYYNEQFF. In DNA form, the CDR3 reads TGTGCCAGCAGCTTAAGGTTTATAGAGACTAGCGGGTACTACAATGAGCAGTTCTTC. The gene calls are TRBV11-2 and TRBJ2-1; 10 nucleotides line up with TRBD2. The ends lost 2 bases at V and 3 bases at J; junction bases unmatched: 13. The germline gives CDR1 SGHAT, CDR2 FQNNGV. The CDR3 covers 19 residues. Full variable domain (remainder filled in from reference TRBV11-2 and TRBJ2-1): EAGVAQSPRYKIIEKRQSVAFWCNPISGHATLYWYQQILGQGPKLLIQFQNNGVVDDSQLPKDRFSAERLKGVDSTLKIQPAKLEDSAVYLCASSLRFIETSGYYNEQFFGPGTRLTVL.

V usage is TRBV25-1 and J usage is TRBJ2-7; no firm D call. Germline values: CDR1 MGHDK, CDR2 SYGVNS. This CDR3 spans 10 amino acids. Trimming removed 4 bases at V and 4 bases at J, with 2 bases between. The CDR3 is CASSAYEQYF. CDR3 coding DNA: TGTGCCAGCAGTGCTTACGAGCAGTACTTC.

This CDR3 reads CASSRGENSGYTF. In DNA form, the CDR3 reads TGTGCCAGCAGCCGCGGGGAGAACAGTGGCTACACCTTC. This chain uses TRBV6-6 with TRBJ1-2; no definite D call. Germline V gene lookup returns CDR1 MNHNY and CDR2 SVGAGI (reference sequence). With 6 bases removed from V and 7 bases from J, the gap between germline ends came to 15 bases. The CDR3 loop spans 13 amino acids.

J is TRBJ2-2 and V is TRBV9; 8 positions match TRBD2. The germline V gene has CDR1 SGDLS and CDR2 YYNGEE. CDR3 length: 15 amino acids. After removal of 2 bases from V and 4 bases from J, the junction contained 4 bases not matched to a gene. The CDR3 is CASSVSGMGTGELFF. The CDR3, as DNA: TGTGCCAGCAGCGTTAGCGGGATGGGCACCGGGGAGCTGTTTTTT.

This chain joins TRBV30 and TRBJ1-6; 7 positions agree with TRBD1. The V gene end was trimmed by 1 base and the J gene end by 4 bases; junction bases not matched to a gene: 7. Germline loops: CDR1 GTSNPN, CDR2 SVGIG (reference sequence). The length of the CDR3 is 16 residues. The CDR3 loop is CAWSAYLGQYNSPLHF. CDR3 in DNA: TGTGCCTGGAGTGCCTACCTGGGACAGTATAATTCACCCCTCCACTTT.

The V gene is TRBV21-1, the J gene TRBJ1-2. TRBV21-1 is designated a pseudogene. The CDR3 has 14 amino acids. CDR3 sequence: CASSKSLKYYGYTF. CDR3 DNA sequence: TGTGCCAGCAGCAAAAGCTTAAAGTACTATGGCTACACCTTC.